These T cell receptor beta chains were read from a single sample in a study of OX40 agonist ivuxolimab in advanced cancers. TCRdb keeps only in-frame clones here, not all; method: immunoSEQ multiplex PCR. The sample includes 100,000 to 150,000 clones, 90% to 95% of them seen just once. The sample in question was CD4+ or CD8+ T cells sorted from blood, obtained in a trial of the OX40 agonist ivuxolimab. These TCRs come from an adult with an advanced solid tumor such as melanoma, head and neck, liver or kidney cancer. The CDR3 runs from the conserved cysteine through the conserved F or W. A D gene is named only where the DNA matches it firmly. For some rows the clone size is stated as once, few or many, or as a class when expanded; others skip it.

V gene,J gene,clone size,D gene,CDR3 protein,CDR3 DNA
TRBV7-9,TRBJ2-1,.,TRBD1,CALGTGGRGLYNEQFF,TGCGCACTTGGGACAGGGGGCAGGGGGCTCTACAATGAGCAGTTCTTC
TRBV7-9,TRBJ2-1,.,.,CASRYDTSSYNEQFF,TGTGCCAGCAGATACGACACGAGCTCCTACAATGAGCAGTTCTTC
TRBV7-3,TRBJ2-5,.,.,CASSLRVRETQYF,TGTGCCAGCAGCTTGAGGGTACGGGAGACCCAGTACTTC
TRBV18,TRBJ2-3,.,.,CASSAYTDTQYF,TGTGCCAGCTCAGCGTACACAGATACGCAGTATTTT
TRBV18,TRBJ1-1,.,.,CASSPATGNTEAFF,TGTGCCAGCTCACCCGCAACAGGGAACACTGAAGCTTTCTTT
TRBV6-1,TRBJ1-5,.,.,CASSLNRNQPQHF,TGTGCCAGCAGCTTAAACAGAAATCAGCCCCAGCATTTT
TRBV11-3,TRBJ2-5,.,TRBD2,CASSTGLAGTQETQYF,TGTGCCAGCAGCACCGGACTAGCGGGGACCCAAGAGACCCAGTACTTC
TRBV5-1,TRBJ2-5,.,.,CASSKGQNQETQYF,TGCGCCAGCAGCAAAGGACAGAATCAAGAGACCCAGTACTTC
TRBV5-4,TRBJ2-1,once,TRBD1,CASRAPGQGSNEQFF,TGTGCCAGCAGGGCTCCGGGACAGGGGAGCAATGAGCAGTTCTTC
TRBV5-1,TRBJ2-1,few,.,CASSSGKANSYNEQFF,TGCGCCAGCAGCTCGGGAAAGGCCAACTCCTACAATGAGCAGTTCTTC
TRBV27,TRBJ1-1,.,TRBD1,CASSWTGDTEAFF,TGTGCCAGCAGTTGGACAGGCGACACTGAAGCTTTCTTT
TRBV30,TRBJ2-1,.,.,CAWAPGGPPYNEQFF,TGTGCCTGGGCCCCGGGGGGCCCACCTTACAATGAGCAGTTCTTC
TRBV4-2,TRBJ2-2,.,TRBD1,CASSPQGVSGNTGELFF,TGTGCCAGCAGCCCCCAGGGGGTATCTGGAAACACCGGGGAGCTGTTTTTT
TRBV11-1,TRBJ2-5,.,TRBD2,CASSSGTSGVETQYF,TGTGCCAGCAGCTCCGGGACTAGCGGGGTGGAGACCCAGTACTTC
TRBV28,TRBJ2-7,.,.,CASSYGTPNPYEQYF,TGTGCCAGCAGTTATGGGACCCCCAACCCCTACGAGCAGTACTTC
TRBV7-9,TRBJ1-5,.,.,CASSPGLGNSNQPQHF,TGTGCCAGCAGCCCGGGGTTGGGCAATAGCAATCAGCCCCAGCATTTT
TRBV5-1,TRBJ2-1,.,.,CASSLAFTAGSDEQFF,TGCGCCAGCAGCTTGGCCTTTACAGCTGGATCGGATGAGCAGTTCTTC
TRBV28,TRBJ2-5,.,TRBD1,CASSLSTGAQETQYF,TGTGCCAGCAGTTTATCTACAGGGGCCCAAGAGACCCAGTACTTC
TRBV7-2,TRBJ1-1,.,.,CASSLRRETEAFF,TGTGCCAGCAGCTTACGCAGGGAAACTGAAGCTTTCTTT
TRBV10-2,TRBJ2-3,.,.,CASSAGTDTQYF,TGCGCCAGCAGTGCCGGCACAGATACGCAGTATTTT
TRBV7-6,TRBJ2-3,.,.,CATQPTGGSGTDTQYF,TGTGCCACCCAGCCCACCGGTGGTAGCGGCACAGATACGCAGTATTTT
TRBV9,TRBJ2-1,.,.,CASSFSSGAFYNEQFF,TGTGCCAGCAGCTTTAGTAGCGGAGCTTTTTACAATGAGCAGTTCTTC
TRBV2,TRBJ2-5,.,.,CASSEEVGETQYF,TGTGCCAGCAGCGAGGAGGTTGGGGAGACCCAGTACTTC
TRBV5-1,TRBJ1-2,.,TRBD1,CASSSGTAGNYGYTF,TGCGCCAGCAGCTCAGGGACAGCCGGCAACTATGGCTACACCTTC
TRBV4-2,TRBJ2-7,.,.,CASSKGTQNEQYF,TGTGCCAGCAGCAAAGGGACCCAGAACGAGCAGTACTTC
TRBV19,TRBJ1-4,.,.,CATAALNEKLFF,TGTGCCACCGCAGCCCTTAATGAAAAACTGTTTTTT
TRBV9,TRBJ2-3,.,.,CASSVVGRELGTDTQYF,TGTGCCAGCAGCGTAGTAGGACGGGAGTTGGGCACAGATACGCAGTATTTT
TRBV27,TRBJ1-5,.,.,CASSSLGQFGQPQHF,TGTGCCAGCAGTTCCCTAGGCCAGTTTGGTCAGCCCCAGCATTTT
TRBV5-1,TRBJ1-2,.,TRBD1,CASSLTADREYGYTF,TGCGCCAGCAGCCTTACCGCCGACAGGGAGTACGGCTACACCTTC
TRBV7-3,TRBJ1-1,.,.,CASSSSLRGEAFF,TGTGCCAGCAGTAGTTCTTTGAGGGGTGAAGCTTTCTTT
TRBV7-2,TRBJ1-1,.,.,CASSLAPGQNTEAFF,TGTGCCAGCAGCTTAGCCCCGGGACAGAACACTGAAGCTTTCTTT
TRBV7-9,TRBJ2-5,.,TRBD2,CASSLNSGSPVGETQYF,TGTGCCAGCAGCTTAAATAGCGGGAGCCCCGTGGGAGAGACCCAGTACTTC
TRBV5-4,TRBJ1-6,.,.,CASSLEGRGSPLHF,TGTGCCAGCAGCTTGGAGGGGAGGGGTTCACCCCTCCACTTT
TRBV5-6,TRBJ2-7,.,.,CASSFRAQQYF,TGTGCCAGCAGCTTTCGGGCTCAGCAGTACTTC
TRBV6-5,TRBJ1-2,.,TRBD1,CASTTGTGFFGYTF,TGTGCCAGCACAACCGGGACAGGGTTTTTTGGCTACACCTTC
TRBV10-2,TRBJ1-6,.,.,CASKESYNSPLHF,TGCGCCAGCAAGGAGTCCTATAATTCACCCCTCCACTTT
TRBV7-2,TRBJ1-2,.,.,CASSLEVGNYGYTF,TGTGCCAGCAGCTTAGAAGTCGGGAACTATGGCTACACTTTC
TRBV2,TRBJ2-7,.,.,CASSDVGRGEQYF,TGTGCCAGCAGTGATGTAGGCCGGGGAGAGCAGTACTTC
TRBV7-3,TRBJ2-3,.,.,CASSLGPTDTQYF,TGTGCCAGCAGCCTCGGACCCACAGATACGCAGTATTTT
TRBV9,TRBJ2-1,.,.,CASSVGPEAYNEQFF,TGTGCCAGCAGCGTAGGCCCCGAAGCCTACAATGAGCAGTTCTTC
TRBV7-3,TRBJ2-7,.,TRBD2,CAGETSGEHYEQYF,TGTGCCGGGGAGACTAGCGGAGAACACTACGAGCAGTACTTC
TRBV7-9,TRBJ1-1,.,.,CASSEGLINTEAFF,TGTGCCAGCAGCGAAGGATTGATTAACACTGAAGCTTTCTTT
TRBV19,TRBJ1-6,once,TRBD1,CASSSQGGQGNSPLHF,TGTGCCAGTAGCTCGCAGGGGGGACAGGGGAATTCACCCCTCCACTTT
TRBV6-5,TRBJ1-3,.,.,CASSYSKSSGNTIYF,TGTGCCAGCAGTTACTCGAAGAGCTCTGGAAACACCATATATTTT
TRBV11-3,TRBJ2-5,.,.,CASSPNQRGTQYF,TGTGCCAGCAGCCCCAATCAAAGGGGGACCCAGTACTTC
TRBV7-9,TRBJ2-7,.,TRBD1,CASSRLPGQGNTYEQYF,TGTGCCAGCAGCCGCCTTCCGGGACAGGGGAATACCTACGAGCAGTACTTC
TRBV7-2,TRBJ2-7,.,TRBD1,CASSSGQGRHEQYF,TGTGCCAGCAGCTCGGGACAGGGAAGACACGAGCAGTACTTC
TRBV19,TRBJ2-7,.,TRBD1,CASSQPGQGVEQYF,TGTGCCAGTAGTCAACCGGGACAGGGGGTCGAGCAGTACTTC
TRBV6-5,TRBJ1-2,.,.,CASRRGSNYGYTF,TGTGCCAGCAGACGGGGGTCTAACTATGGCTACACCTTC